The T cell receptor (beta chain) described here comes from a study of memory CD4+ T cells and cytomegalovirus serostatus. Authors' processing steps: Out-of-frame sequences were removed, leaving a few million distinct TCRbeta sequences. TCRdb keeps only in-frame clones here, not all; method: immunoSEQ multiplex PCR. V, J and clone size reflect that table, while D and trimming were determined from the DNA. This repertoire shows around 53,000 clones, 65% to 85% found once; its top ten account for about 2.1%. The sort gate was single viable CD3+CD4+CD8-CD45RO+ cells for memory CD4+ T cells. CMV serostatus came from serum IgG against pp150, pp28, p38, p52. Positive selection with CD4 microbeads enriched total CD4+ T cells. The germline CDR1 and CDR2 sequences are SNHLY and FYNNEI. The trim removed 8 bases at V and 3 bases at J, leaving 4 bases unmatched. The CDR3 has 13 residues.

Sequencing was performed on memory CD4+ T cells from blood. The TCR comes from an adult in good health and CMV-seropositive. The gene calls are TRBV2 and TRBJ2-1; 7 positions match TRBD2. CDR3 sequence reads: CASRGTNYNEQFF. The DNA for the CDR3 is TGTGCCAGCCGCGGGACTAACTACAATGAGCAGTTCTTC.